Listed here are 11 T cell receptor beta chains from one sample, sequenced in a study of technical replicates of blood from a handful of donors. The protocol was immunoSEQ multiplex PCR, while the TCRdb copy is restricted to in-frame clones and leaves out a portion. The sample has tens of thousands of clones, 90% to 95% seen once. What was sequenced was T cells isolated from PBMCs. These TCRs come from a human donor in good health.

J is TRBJ2-1 and V is TRBV5-6, with 7 bases that match TRBD1. The trim removed 5 bases at V and 3 bases at J, leaving 11 bases unmatched. The CDR3 runs 16 residues. Germline assignment: CDR1 SGHDT and CDR2 YYEEEE. The CDR3 region is CASSVNRGSNYNEQFF. CDR3 coding DNA: TGTGCCAGCAGTGTAAACAGGGGCTCTAACTACAATGAGCAGTTCTTC.

The chain is built from TRBV4-1 and TRBJ2-1; TRBD2 might be the D (5 bases). The ends were cut back, 0 bases at V and 5 bases at J, with 11 bases in the middle. The length of the CDR3 is 15 residues. Germline CDR1 MGHRA, CDR2 YSYEKL. The CDR3 DNA follows: TGCGCCAGCAGCCAAGATGAGGGTCTCGACAATGAGCAGTTCTTC. It yields the protein CASSQDEGLDNEQFF.

CDR3 protein: CASISLGDRGQRFSFYEQYF. CDR3 DNA: TGTGCCAGCATATCCCTTGGGGACAGGGGGCAGCGCTTCTCCTTCTACGAGCAGTACTTC. The rearrangement links TRBV28 to TRBJ2-7; TRBD1 matches at 12 bases. Germline CDR1 is MDHEN and CDR2 is SYDVKM. The junction had 22 bases not matched to a gene; V was cut back by 7 bases and J by 3 bases. The CDR3 runs to 20 residues.

V and J are TRBV28 and TRBJ2-7; maybe TRBD1 (5 bases). This CDR3 region has 14 residues. CDR1 and CDR2 from the germline V gene are MDHEN and SYDVKM. V lost 7 bases, J lost 5 bases, and 18 bases lay in between. The CDR3 DNA sequence: TGTGCCAGCACCCGAGGCCCAGGGATCAACGAGCAGTACTTC. It specifies CASTRGPGINEQYF.

This chain uses TRBV4-1 with TRBJ2-7, with D maybe TRBD2 (6 bases). The germline V gene encodes CDR1 MGHRA and CDR2 YSYEKL. The CDR3 is 16 residues long. The V gene lost 2 bases and the J gene lost 1 base, with 15 bases spanning the gap. The CDR3 is CASSQPTRDSSYEQYF. The CDR3 nucleotides are TGCGCCAGCAGCCAACCGACCCGGGACTCGTCCTACGAGCAGTACTTC.

This clone appeared a single time. This rearrangement joins TRBV6-1 to TRBJ2-4, with TRBD1 matching 9 bases. With 6 bases clipped from V and 9 bases from J, the junction kept 9 bases outside the gene matches. This CDR3 contains 14 residues. Germline V gene lookup returns CDR1 MNHNS and CDR2 SASEGT. CDR3 DNA: TGTGCCAGCAGCACAGGGGGCTTCGAGGGCATTCAGTACTTC. Translated, it gives CASSTGGFEGIQYF.

The chain recombines TRBV7-2 with TRBJ1-2; unclear D gene. V was pared by 3 bases and J by 4 bases, with 15 bases between. The CDR3 sequence is 15 residues long. Germline V gene lookup returns CDR1 SGHTA and CDR2 FQGNSA. The CDR3 is CASSFFLNPSYGYTF. The CDR3 DNA follows: TGTGCCAGCAGCTTTTTTTTGAACCCTAGCTATGGCTACACCTTC.

The genes are TRBV6-5 and TRBJ2-7; the match to TRBD2 covers 10 bases. With V trimmed by 0 bases and J by 7 bases, 3 bases remained unmatched. This CDR3 is built from 14 residues. The germline V gene has CDR1 MNHEY and CDR2 SVGAGI. DNA of the CDR3: TGTGCCAGCAGTTACTCGGGACTAGCGACGGAGCAGTACTTC. Translated, it gives CASSYSGLATEQYF.

The V and J genes are TRBV21-1 and TRBJ1-4. TRBV21-1 is a known pseudogene. The CDR3 length is 18 residues. Here the CDR3 reads CASSKEGGVRRLNEKLFF. The CDR3 DNA follows: TGTGCCAGCAGCAAAGAGGGAGGGGTCAGACGGCTCAATGAAAAACTGTTTTTT.

The gene calls are TRBV11-1 and TRBJ2-2; perhaps TRBD2 as D (5 bases). The CDR3 runs 14 residues. V lost 3 bases and J 6 bases, leaving 11 bases between the germline ends. CDR1 is SGHAT, CDR2 FQDESV, per germline (reference sequence). The chain's CDR3 is CASSFRGNSGELFF. The CDR3, as DNA: TGTGCCAGCAGCTTCCGAGGGAATTCCGGGGAGCTGTTTTTT.

V usage is TRBV30 and J usage is TRBJ1-1; no firm D call. Germline V CDR1 and CDR2: GTSNPN, SVGIG (reference sequence). The V and J ends lost 3 bases and 1 base respectively, with 12 bases between them. CDR3 length equals 14 residues. The CDR3, as DNA: TGTGCCTGGAGCAACAGTCCTACGAACACTGAAGCTTTCTTT. It is translated as CAWSNSPTNTEAFF.